This T cell receptor beta chain was sequenced in a study of cytomegalovirus exposure and HLA in healthy donors. Findings of the study overall: Researchers counted around 180 TCR beta chains as cytomegalovirus-associated. The study had only CMV serostatus as immune exposure information.

The V end was cut by 0 bases, the J end by 7 bases, with 11 bases between. The CDR3 spans 15 residues. Germline assignment: CDR1 SGDLS and CDR2 YYNGEE. Use of 60 Vbeta and 13 Jbeta primers characterized the PCR. Sequenced by immunoSEQ multiplex PCR; TCRdb stores in-frame clones only, minus some. The table has nearly 200,000 clones, 70% to 85% seen once. Notes on this clone: Its antigen remains unidentified.

This sequence originates from a boy aged 2 to 9 in good health and CMV-seronegative. The sample was PBMCs. The rearrangement uses TRBV9 and TRBJ1-6; D is undetermined. CDR3 in amino acids: CASSVEGGQNSPLHF. For the CDR3, the DNA is TGTGCCAGCAGCGTAGAGGGAGGCCAAAATTCACCCCTCCACTTT.